One sample yielded the 7 T cell receptor beta chains listed below, sequenced in a study of human T cells and chemical hapten exposure. It was unfractionated whole blood from which total RNA was extracted. TCRdb reanalysed the 5' RACE reads using MiXCR and keeps one entry per CDR3 protein. The table has 110,000 or so distinct CDR3 sequences, approximately 20% seen once. The receptors here all came from a human donor in good health.

This clonotype appeared many times. This chain uses TRBV28 with TRBJ2-7, with D uncertain. Trimming pared 3 bases from V and 3 bases from J, leaving 3 bases between. Germline loops: CDR1 MDHEN, CDR2 SYDVKM. This CDR3 contains 11 residues. The CDR3 is CASSLGYEQYF. As DNA, the CDR3 is TGTGCCAGCAGTTTGGGCTACGAGCAGTACTTC.

The chain carries TRBV20-1 and TRBJ1-2, with D tentatively TRBD1 (6 bases). The CDR3 covers 14 residues. Germline CDR1 and CDR2: DFQATT and SNEGSKA (reference sequence). The ends were cut back, 3 bases at V and 4 bases at J, with 15 bases in the middle. In DNA form, the CDR3 reads TGCAGTGCTAGCACACAGGGTTTGGGCTATGGCTACACCTTC. Amino acids: CSASTQGLGYGYTF.

V and J are TRBV6-5 and TRBJ2-1, with 7 bases lining up with TRBD2. Germline loops: CDR1 MNHEY, CDR2 SVGAGI. The V segment lost 8 bases and the J segment 10 bases; nucleotides outside the gene matches: 8. The CDR3 runs to 12 residues. CDR3 amino acids: CASGDYAGEQFF. In DNA, the CDR3 is TGTGCCAGCGGGGACTACGCTGGGGAGCAGTTCTTC.

This clonotype was detected a few times. The rearrangement links TRBV24-1 to TRBJ2-1; 7 nucleotides line up with TRBD2. Per germline, CDR1 KGHDR and CDR2 SFDVKD. Trimming cost V 12 bases and J 3 bases; bases outside gene matches: 10. CDR3 size: 14 residues. CDR3 coding DNA: TGTGCCGCAGGCAAGCGGGACCGCTACAATGAGCAGTTCTTC. Residues: CAAGKRDRYNEQFF.

This clonotype appeared a few times. V and J are TRBV10-3 and TRBJ2-3; 9 bases are shared with TRBD2. This CDR3 has 16 amino acids. V lost 0 bases and J lost 5; bases outside the gene matches: 6. Germline V gene sequence: CDR1 ENHRY, CDR2 SYGVKD. The chain's CDR3 is CAISESSALAGDTQYF. CDR3 sequence (DNA): TGTGCCATCAGTGAGTCGTCTGCACTAGCGGGAGATACGCAGTATTTT.

The CDR3 loop is CASSLLISIGYNEQFF. The CDR3 nucleotides are TGTGCCAGCAGCTTACTGATCTCGATCGGGTACAATGAGCAGTTCTTC. The chain uses TRBV7-9 and TRBJ2-1; D is unclear. This CDR3 has 16 amino acids. Trimming removed 2 bases at V and 4 bases at J, with 15 bases between. Germline lookup yields CDR1 SEHNR and CDR2 FQNEAQ (reference sequence).

In its sample, this clonotype was seen a few times. This chain uses TRBV6-5 with TRBJ2-1; 7 bases line up with TRBD2. The germline V gene has CDR1 MNHEY and CDR2 SVGAGI. The CDR3 is 14 residues long. The V segment lost 6 bases and the J segment 2 bases; nucleotides outside the gene matches: 4. The CDR3 DNA reads as TGTGCCAGCAGGGAAGCGGGGCCCTACAATGAGCAGTTCTTC. This encodes CASREAGPYNEQFF.